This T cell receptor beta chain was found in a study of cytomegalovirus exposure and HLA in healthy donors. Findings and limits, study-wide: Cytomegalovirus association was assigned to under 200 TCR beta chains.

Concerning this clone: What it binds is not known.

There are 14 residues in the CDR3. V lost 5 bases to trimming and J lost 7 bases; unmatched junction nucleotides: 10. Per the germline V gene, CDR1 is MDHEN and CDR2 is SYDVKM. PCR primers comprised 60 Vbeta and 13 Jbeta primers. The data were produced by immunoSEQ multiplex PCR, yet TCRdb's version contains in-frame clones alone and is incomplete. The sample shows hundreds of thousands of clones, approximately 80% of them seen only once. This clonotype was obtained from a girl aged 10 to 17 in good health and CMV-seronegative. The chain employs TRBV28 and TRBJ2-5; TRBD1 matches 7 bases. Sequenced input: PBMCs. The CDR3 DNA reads TGTGCCAGCAGTACCTTCCGGGACAGCGGGACCCAGTACTTC. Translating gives CASSTFRDSGTQYF.